The entry below gives a single T cell receptor (beta chain) sequence along with its context. This entry is derived from a study of blood T cell repertoires in COVID-19. V was cut by 5 bases and J by 2 bases, with 16 bases left in between. The V gene's germline CDR1 is MNHEY and CDR2 SMNVEV (reference sequence). This CDR3 has 15 residues. Data came from immunoSEQ multiplex PCR; TCRdb stores just in-frame clones and leaves some out. The data hold roughly 150,000 clones, with roughly three quarters observed a single time. The genes are TRBV27 and TRBJ2-7; D is perhaps TRBD1 (5 bases). The sequenced sample was peripheral blood. This clonotype was obtained from a man in his sixties with acute or convalescent COVID-19. The CDR3 loop is CASSLYPDSTYEQYF. CDR3 nucleotide sequence: TGTGCCAGCAGTCTGTATCCCGACAGCACCTACGAGCAGTACTTC.